This entry describes one T cell receptor beta chain. Its target is not known. Vbeta (60) and Jbeta (13) primers were used in the PCR. Some clones are missing from TCRdb's copy, which holds only in-frame ones; the method was immunoSEQ multiplex PCR. This repertoire shows 100,000 to 150,000 clones, roughly 79% found once; its top ten account for approximately 1.8%. This specimen comes from a study of cytomegalovirus exposure and HLA in healthy donors. Whole-study context: Among the approximately 400 genotyped donors, around 81% were placed in the Caucasian-associated ancestry cluster. The study, taken as a whole, reports: One variant, a missense change in DCLRE1C, was linked in a later analysis to TCR beta V- and J-gene trimming.

These donors counted as nominally healthy when sampled, but unrecorded immune exposures were likely. This TCR was recovered from a woman aged 45 to 65 in good health and CMV-seronegative. The specimen was PBMCs.

The CDR3 DNA is TGTGCCAGTAGTGTGGGACTAGCGACCGAGCAGTACGTC. Translating it yields CASSVGLATEQYV. The chain couples TRBV19 to TRBJ2-7, with TRBD2 matching over 10 bases. The CDR3 runs 13 residues. J gave up 6 bases and V 5 bases, and 4 bases lay outside the gene matches. In germline, CDR1 is LNHDA, CDR2 SQIVND (reference sequence).